This T cell receptor (beta chain) is from a study of cytomegalovirus exposure and HLA in healthy donors. The PCR ran on 60 Vbeta and 13 Jbeta primers. Here immunoSEQ multiplex PCR was the method, and the copy in TCRdb shows in-frame clones only, minus some. The sample has 90,000 to 150,000 clones, 60% to 85% seen once. Germline V gives CDR1 SGHRS, CDR2 YFSETQ. The CDR3 runs to 13 residues. Trimming took 7 bases from V and 2 from J, leaving 13 bases between them. The sample comprised PBMCs. This sequence joins TRBV5-1 and TRBJ2-7; D unresolved. This clonotype was sampled from a woman in her thirties or forties in good health and CMV-seropositive. Here the CDR3 DNA reads TGCGCCAGCGCCCCGGGTCCTACCTACGAGCAGTACTTC. This gives the protein CASAPGPTYEQYF. The full variable domain, with the rest looked up from reference TRBV5-1 and TRBJ2-7, is KAGVTQTPRYLIKTRGQQVTLSCSPISGHRSVSWYQQTPGQGLQFLFEYFSETQRNKGNFPGRFSGRQFSNSRSEMNVSTLELGDSALYLCASAPGPTYEQYFGPGTRLTVT.